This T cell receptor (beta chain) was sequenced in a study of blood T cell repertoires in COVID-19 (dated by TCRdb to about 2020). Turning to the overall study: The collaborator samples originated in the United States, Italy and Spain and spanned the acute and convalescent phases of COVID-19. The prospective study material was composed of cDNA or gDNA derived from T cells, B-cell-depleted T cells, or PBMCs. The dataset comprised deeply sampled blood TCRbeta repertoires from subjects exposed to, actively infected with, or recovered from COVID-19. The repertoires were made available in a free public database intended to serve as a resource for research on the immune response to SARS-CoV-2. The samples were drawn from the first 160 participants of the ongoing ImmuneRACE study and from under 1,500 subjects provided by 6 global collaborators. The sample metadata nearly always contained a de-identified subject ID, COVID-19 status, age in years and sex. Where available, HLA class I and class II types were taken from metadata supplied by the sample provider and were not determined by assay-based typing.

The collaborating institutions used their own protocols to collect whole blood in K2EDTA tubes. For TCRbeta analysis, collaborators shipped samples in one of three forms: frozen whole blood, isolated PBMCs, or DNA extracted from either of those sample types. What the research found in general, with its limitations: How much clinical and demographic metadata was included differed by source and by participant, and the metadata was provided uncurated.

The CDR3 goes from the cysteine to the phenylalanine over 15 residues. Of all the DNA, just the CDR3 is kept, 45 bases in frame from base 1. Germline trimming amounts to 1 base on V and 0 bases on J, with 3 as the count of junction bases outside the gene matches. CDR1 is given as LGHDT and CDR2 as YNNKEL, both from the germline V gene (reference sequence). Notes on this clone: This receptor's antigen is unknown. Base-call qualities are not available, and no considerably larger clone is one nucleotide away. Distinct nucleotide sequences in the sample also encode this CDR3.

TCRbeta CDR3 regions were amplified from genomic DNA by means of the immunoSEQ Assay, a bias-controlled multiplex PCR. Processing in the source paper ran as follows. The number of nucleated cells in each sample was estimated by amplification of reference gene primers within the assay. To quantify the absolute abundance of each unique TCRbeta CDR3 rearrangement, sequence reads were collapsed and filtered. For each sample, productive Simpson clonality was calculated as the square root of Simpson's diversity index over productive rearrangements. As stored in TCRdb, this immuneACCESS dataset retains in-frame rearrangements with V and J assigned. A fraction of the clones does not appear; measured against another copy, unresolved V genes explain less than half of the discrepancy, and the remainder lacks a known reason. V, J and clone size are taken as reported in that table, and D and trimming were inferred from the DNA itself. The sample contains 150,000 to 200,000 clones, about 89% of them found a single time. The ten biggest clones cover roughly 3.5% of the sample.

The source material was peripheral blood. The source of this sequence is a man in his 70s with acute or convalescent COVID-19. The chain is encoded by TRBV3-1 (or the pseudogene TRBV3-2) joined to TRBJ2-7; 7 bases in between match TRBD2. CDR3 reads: CASSQGTGGSYEQYF. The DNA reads TGTGCCAGCAGCCAAGGGACGGGGGGCTCCTACGAGCAGTACTTC.